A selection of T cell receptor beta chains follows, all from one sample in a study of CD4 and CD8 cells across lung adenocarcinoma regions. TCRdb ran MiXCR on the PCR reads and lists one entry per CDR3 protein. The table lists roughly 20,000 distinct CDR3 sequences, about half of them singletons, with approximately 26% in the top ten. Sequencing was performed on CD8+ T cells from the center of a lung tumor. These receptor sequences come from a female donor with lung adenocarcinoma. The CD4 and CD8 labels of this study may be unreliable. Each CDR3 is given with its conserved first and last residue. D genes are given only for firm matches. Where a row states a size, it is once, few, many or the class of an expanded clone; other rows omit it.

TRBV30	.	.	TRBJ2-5	CAWREENALSQETQYF	TGTGCCTGGAGGGAGGAGAACGCTCTGTCACAAGAGACCCAGTACTTC
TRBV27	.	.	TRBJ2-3	CASSTGLCATNTQYF	TGTGCCAGCAGTACGGGGCTGTGCGCCACAAACACGCAGTACTTT
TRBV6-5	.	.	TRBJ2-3	CASSSEQTSTDTQYF	TGTGCCAGCAGTTCGGAGCAGACTAGCACAGATACGCAGTATTTT
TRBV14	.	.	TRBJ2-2	CASSHTRGTGELFF	TGTGCCAGCAGCCATACGAGGGGTACCGGGGAGCTGTTTTTT
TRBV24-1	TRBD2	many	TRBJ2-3	CATSGAGAGVDTQYF	TGTGCCACCAGTGGAGCGGGAGCGGGAGTAGATACGCAGTATTTT
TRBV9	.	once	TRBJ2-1	CASSVNLGGGRQGEQFF	TGTGCCAGCAGCGTAAATCTTGGGGGCGGGAGACAGGGAGAGCAGTTCTTC
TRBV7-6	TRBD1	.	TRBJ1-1	CASSLALTGTEAEAFF	TGTGCCAGCAGCTTAGCGCTCACCGGGACAGAGGCTGAAGCTTTCTTT
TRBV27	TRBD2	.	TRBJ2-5	CASSLSLAGMMNEQYF	TGTGCCAGCAGTTTATCACTAGCGGGTATGATGAATGAGCAGTACTTC
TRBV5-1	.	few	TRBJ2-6	CASSLQGGANVLTF	TGCGCCAGCAGCTTGCAGGGAGGGGCCAACGTCCTGACTTTC
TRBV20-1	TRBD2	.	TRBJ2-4	CSASTSGRGPIAKNIQYF	TGCAGTGCTAGCACTAGCGGGAGGGGCCCCATAGCCAAAAACATTCAGTACTTC
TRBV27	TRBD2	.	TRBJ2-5	CGGGSGGRGEETQYF	TGTGGCGGGGGGTCCGGGGGCCGGGGCGAAGAGACCCAGTACTTC
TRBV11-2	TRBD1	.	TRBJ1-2	CASSRDRVGYTF	TGTGCCAGCAGCCGAGACAGGGTAGGCTACACCTTC
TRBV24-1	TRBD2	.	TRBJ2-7	CATSDALAGGPEEQYF	TGTGCCACCAGTGATGCACTAGCGGGAGGTCCTGAAGAGCAGTACTTC
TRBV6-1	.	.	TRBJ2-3	CASTRRGLDGTDTQYF	TGTGCCAGCACGCGGAGGGGGCTCGATGGCACAGATACGCAGTATTTT
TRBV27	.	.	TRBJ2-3	CATRLGLEAANTGAQYF	TGTGCCACCCGCCTGGGCCTAGAGGCTGCGAACACCGGGGCGCAGTATTTT
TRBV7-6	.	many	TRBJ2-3	CASSPELGGLGTQYF	TGTGCCAGCAGCCCGGAACTTGGGGGCCTGGGTACGCAGTATTTT
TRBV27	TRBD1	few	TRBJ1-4	CASSFLGTGSEKLFF	TGTGCCAGCAGTTTCCTCGGGACAGGGAGTGAAAAACTGTTTTTT
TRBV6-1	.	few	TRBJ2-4	CASAGHGGRDQDIQYF	TGTGCCAGCGCGGGCCACGGGGGCCGTGACCAAGACATTCAGTACTTC
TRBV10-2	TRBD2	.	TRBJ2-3	CARGTGGRYTDTQYF	TGCGCCAGGGGTACGGGGGGACGGTACACAGATACGCAGTATTTT
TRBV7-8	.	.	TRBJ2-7	CASSLNRAVGEQYF	TGTGCCAGCAGCTTAAATCGGGCGGTCGGGGAGCAGTACTTC
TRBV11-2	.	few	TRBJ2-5	CASSPQIKPGEQYF	TGTGCCAGCAGCCCCCAGATCAAGCCGGGGGAGCAGTACTTC
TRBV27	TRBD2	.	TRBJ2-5	CGSGGRVQNTQYF	TGTGGGAGCGGGGGCCGTGTCCAAAACACCCAGTACTTC
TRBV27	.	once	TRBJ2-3	CARGHGGGDTDTQYF	TGTGCCAGGGGGCACGGGGGCGGAGACACAGATACGCAGTATTTC
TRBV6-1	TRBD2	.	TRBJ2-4	CGSEAGMWATDTQYF	TGTGGCAGCGAAGCGGGGATGTGGGCCACAGATACGCAGTACTTC
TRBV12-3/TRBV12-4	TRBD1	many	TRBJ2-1	CASSLVATGDNEQFF	TGTGCCAGCAGTTTAGTCGCGACAGGGGACAATGAGCAGTTCTTC
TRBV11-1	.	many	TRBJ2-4	CASSLATGTRDIQYF	TGTGCCAGCAGCTTAGCAACCGGGACACGAGACATTCAGTACTTC
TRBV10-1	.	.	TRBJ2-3	CARAGRTGAQYF	TGCGCCAGGGCGGGGAGGACCGGGGCGCAGTATTTT
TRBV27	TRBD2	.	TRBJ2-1	CASSAPRTSGTYAQFF	TGTGCCAGCAGCGCCCCGCGGACTAGCGGCACTTATGCGCAGTTCTTT
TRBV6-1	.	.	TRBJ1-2	CASTDGYGYTF	TGTGCCAGCACGGACGGCTATGGCTACACCTTC
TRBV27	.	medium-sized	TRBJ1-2	CASSPTRGGPYGYTF	TGTGCCAGCAGCCCCACCCGGGGGGGGCCTTATGGCTACACCTTC
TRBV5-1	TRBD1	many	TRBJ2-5	CASSLDWDRKETQYF	TGCGCCAGCAGCTTGGACTGGGACAGGAAAGAGACCCAGTACTTC
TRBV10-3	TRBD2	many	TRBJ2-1	CATIPLAAYNEQFF	TGTGCCACCATACCCCTAGCGGCATACAATGAGCAGTTCTTC
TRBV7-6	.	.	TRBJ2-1	CASSLVAGAETQFF	TGTGCCAGCAGCTTAGTCGCAGGGGCTGAGACCCAGTTCTTC
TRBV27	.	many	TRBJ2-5	CASSLRAQETQYF	TGTGCCAGCAGTTTACGGGCCCAAGAGACCCAGTACTTC
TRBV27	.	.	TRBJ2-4	CASGVRDHDVQYF	TGTGCCAGCGGGGTCCGGGACCATGACGTTCAGTACTTC
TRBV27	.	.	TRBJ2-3	CGGSAYETQYF	TGTGGCGGCAGTGCGTACGAGACGCAGTACTTT
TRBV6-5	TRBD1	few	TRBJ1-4	CASSYRDREKLFF	TGTGCCAGCAGTTATAGGGACAGGGAAAAACTGTTTTTT
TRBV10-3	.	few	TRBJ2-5	CAGIGGRGEETQYF	TGTGCGGGCATAGGGGGTCGAGGGGAAGAGACCCAGTACTTT
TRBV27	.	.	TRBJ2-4	CASGQGLGAKNTQYF	TGTGCCAGCGGGCAGGGGCTGGGAGCCAAAAACACGCAGTACTTC
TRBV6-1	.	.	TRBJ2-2	CASSEARITGELFF	TGTGCCAGCAGTGAGGCGCGGATTACCGGGGAGCTGTTTTTT
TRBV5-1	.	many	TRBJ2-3	CASSFGSQGPTDTQYF	TGCGCCAGCAGCTTCGGTAGCCAGGGGCCCACAGATACGCAGTATTTT
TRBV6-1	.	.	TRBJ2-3	CASSEALQSSTDTQYF	TGTGCCAGCAGTGAAGCGCTGCAGTCCAGCACAGATACGCAGTATTTT
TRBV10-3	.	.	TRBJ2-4	CGIKGSRAKDTQYF	TGTGGCATCAAGGGGTCCAGAGCCAAAGACACTCAGTATTTC
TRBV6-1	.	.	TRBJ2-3	CASRGTARPDTQYF	TGTGCCAGCCGAGGCACGGCCCGCCCAGATACGCAGTATTTT
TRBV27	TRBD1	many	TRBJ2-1	CASRTLGQGNEQFF	TGTGCCAGCAGGACTCTTGGACAGGGCAATGAGCAGTTCTTC
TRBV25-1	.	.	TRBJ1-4	CASSQQGRGKEKLFF	TGTGCCAGCAGTCAACAGGGTAGGGGGAAAGAAAAACTGTTTTTT
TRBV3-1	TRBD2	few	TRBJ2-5	CASSQLGSGETQYF	TGTGCCAGCAGCCAGTTAGGTAGCGGGGAGACCCAGTACTTC
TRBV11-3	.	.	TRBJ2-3	CARGLGVTNIQYF	TGTGCCAGGGGGCTGGGAGTCACAAACATTCAGTATTTT